These T cell receptor beta chains were read from a single sample in a study of cytomegalovirus exposure and HLA in healthy donors. TCRdb's copy holds only in-frame clones and misses some; the assay was immunoSEQ multiplex PCR. This sample has over 100,000 clones, with approximately 92% found just once. The sample taken for sequencing was PBMCs. These receptors all stem from a woman in her late teens or twenties in good health and CMV-seronegative. The CDR3 runs from the conserved cysteine through the conserved F or W. The order of the fields is V gene, clone size, D gene, J gene, CDR3 protein, CDR3 DNA. A D gene is named only where the DNA matches it firmly. Some rows have no size entry. The others give once, few or many, or a class for an expanded clone.

v_gene: TRBV6-1
abundance: .
d_gene: TRBD1
j_gene: TRBJ1-1
CDR3aa: CASSRDRGNTEAFF
CDR3nt: TGTGCCAGCAGTCGGGACAGGGGGAACACTGAAGCTTTCTTT

v_gene: TRBV19
abundance: .
d_gene: .
j_gene: TRBJ1-5
CDR3aa: CASSAGWNSNQPQHF
CDR3nt: TGTGCCAGTAGCGCAGGGTGGAATAGCAATCAGCCCCAGCATTTT

v_gene: TRBV29-1
abundance: .
d_gene: .
j_gene: TRBJ2-2
CDR3aa: CSVDTRSLTGSGELFF
CDR3nt: TGCAGCGTTGATACGAGGAGTCTTACGGGGTCCGGGGAGCTGTTTTTT

v_gene: TRBV10-2
abundance: .
d_gene: TRBD2
j_gene: TRBJ2-5
CDR3aa: CASSDGSGGLWETQYF
CDR3nt: TGCGCCAGCAGTGATGGCAGCGGGGGTCTGTGGGAGACCCAGTACTTC

v_gene: TRBV7-9
abundance: .
d_gene: .
j_gene: TRBJ2-1
CDR3aa: CASGADPSYNEQFF
CDR3nt: TGTGCCAGCGGGGCAGACCCCTCCTACAATGAGCAGTTCTTC

v_gene: TRBV2
abundance: .
d_gene: .
j_gene: TRBJ1-2
CDR3aa: CASSENLPVGQVTF
CDR3nt: TGTGCCAGCAGTGAAAATCTTCCGGTCGGCCAGGTCACCTTC

v_gene: TRBV7-3
abundance: .
d_gene: .
j_gene: TRBJ2-3
CDR3aa: CASSPVGGAADTQYF
CDR3nt: TGTGCCAGCAGCCCAGTAGGGGGGGCCGCAGATACGCAGTATTTT

v_gene: TRBV7-9
abundance: .
d_gene: .
j_gene: TRBJ2-7
CDR3aa: CASSLHSYEQYF
CDR3nt: TGTGCCAGCAGCTTACACAGTTACGAGCAGTACTTC

v_gene: TRBV5-1
abundance: .
d_gene: .
j_gene: TRBJ2-5
CDR3aa: CASSFLPRGGEAQYF
CDR3nt: TGCGCCAGCAGCTTTTTGCCAAGGGGGGGCGAGGCCCAGTACTTC

v_gene: TRBV5-5
abundance: .
d_gene: TRBD2
j_gene: TRBJ2-7
CDR3aa: CASSRGLAEHYEQYF
CDR3nt: TGTGCCAGCAGCAGGGGACTAGCGGAACACTACGAGCAGTACTTC

v_gene: TRBV7-7
abundance: .
d_gene: TRBD2
j_gene: TRBJ2-1
CDR3aa: CASSPQTSSLEQFF
CDR3nt: TGTGCTAGCAGCCCTCAGACTAGCTCCTTGGAGCAGTTCTTC

v_gene: TRBV19
abundance: .
d_gene: TRBD1
j_gene: TRBJ2-2
CDR3aa: CATRQGNGELFF
CDR3nt: TGTGCCACTAGACAGGGGAACGGGGAGCTGTTTTTT

v_gene: TRBV4-2
abundance: once
d_gene: TRBD1
j_gene: TRBJ1-1
CDR3aa: CASSPPRGLFLNTEAFF
CDR3nt: TGTGCCAGCAGCCCCCCGAGGGGGCTATTCCTGAACACTGAAGCTTTCTTT

v_gene: TRBV4-1
abundance: few
d_gene: .
j_gene: TRBJ1-2
CDR3aa: CASSHVDWGYGYTF
CDR3nt: TGCGCCAGCAGCCATGTGGACTGGGGCTATGGCTACACCTTC

v_gene: TRBV2
abundance: .
d_gene: TRBD1
j_gene: TRBJ2-7
CDR3aa: CASTGQGSNEQYF
CDR3nt: TGTGCCAGCACAGGACAGGGTAGCAACGAGCAGTACTTC

v_gene: TRBV18
abundance: once
d_gene: TRBD1
j_gene: TRBJ2-7
CDR3aa: CASSWDRAEQYF
CDR3nt: TGTGCCAGCTCATGGGACAGGGCCGAGCAGTACTTC